The entry below describes one T cell receptor beta chain. Its antigen remains unidentified. The input lacks base qualities; no much larger clone sits a single base away. Inclusive of the bounding cysteine and phenylalanine, the CDR3 is 16 residues long. Of all the DNA, just the CDR3 is kept, 48 bases in frame from base 1. The germline V gene provides CDR1 MGHRA and CDR2 YSYEKL. Compared with germline, V lacks 3 bases and J lacks 2 bases; bases without a gene match: 10. This sample stems from a study of cytomegalovirus exposure and HLA in healthy donors (dated by TCRdb to about 2017). A note on the overall study: An earlier analysis of fewer than 750 of the donors reported 276 Gb of sequence data and 117 million unique TCR beta sequences obtained from some 170 million T cells. An early release that covered roughly 600 HLA-typed donors contained approximately 290 gigabases of sequencing data and about 84 million unique TCR sequences. The genetic ancestry cluster associated with self-reported Caucasian donors included approximately 85% of the 300 to 450 genotyped donors. The study aimed to test whether cataloging public T cell receptors could reveal signatures of past pathogen exposure. The T cell repertoires of some 670 subjects were profiled by immunosequencing and related to cytomegalovirus serostatus. A separate validation cohort of some 130 different subjects was used in addition to the roughly 700-subject first cohort. To predict cytomegalovirus infection status, the study brought together high-throughput TCR immunosequencing, statistical association of individual TCRs with disease status, and machine learning. To study patterns of TCR occurrence, a later analysis re-analyzed previously published TCR beta repertoires from hundreds of donors and added high-resolution HLA genotyping. Rather than using new phenotypic data, the later analysis identified candidate immune exposures from TCR beta sequences and from how often those sequences occurred across donors. In an earlier analysis of 500 to 650 of the donors, high-throughput TCR beta sequencing was used to judge whether each TCR beta V gene segment behaved as functional or pseudogenic. Donor age, sex, ethnicity and CMV serostatus were collected together with the repertoire data. A later genetic analysis used genome-wide SNP genotypes for about 55% of the 666 donors, treating that subset as a discovery cohort. All discovery cohort repertoires had been generated using a single sequencing platform. HLA typing included class I and class II loci at four-digit resolution. Typing coverage differed by locus: A, B, C, DRB1 and DQB1 were typed in roughly 620-630 donors, DQA1 in approximately 520, DPA1 in around 600, and DPB1 in 400 to 490. Four to six DR-DQ haplotypes were handled as single units for association and clustering, since linkage in the cohort was strong. Across around 400 genotyped donors of the cohort, an average of about 200,000 unique TCR beta nucleotide sequences per donor were sequenced, and roughly a sixth of those sequences were non-productive. What the work shows at the level of the full study, not this receptor alone: According to the authors, the approach could potentially be generalized to other disease states and immunological phenotypes. A further reported finding was that TCR beta sequences accurately predicted the HLA-A and HLA-B alleles for most subjects in the first cohort. According to a later analysis, most CMV-associated TCR beta chains appeared to be HLA-restricted, and the HLA associations seemed to be driven largely by CMV exposure. A later analysis associated about 16,000 TCR beta sequences with specific HLA alleles at a false discovery rate of 0.05. Presence/absence analyses assumed roughly uniform sequencing depth across donors, an assumption that may not hold. A later analysis found that TCR association rates varied across HLA loci, with DRB1 alleles showing the most associated TCRs and HLA-C alleles the fewest. Correlated functional status among segregating V segments might reflect linkage disequilibrium, but an unknown experimental factor could not be ruled out. Some IMGT-functional V segments, including TRBV6-2 and TRBV6-3, could not be distinguished by the 87-base-pair reads and were therefore excluded. In a later analysis, HLA-associated TCR beta chains showed more clonal expansion and lower generation probabilities than non-associated chains that were equally common. According to a later analysis, parvovirus B19, influenza, CMV and Epstein-Barr virus appeared linked to several top co-occurrence clusters. When HLA alleles, especially DR and DQ, strongly co-occurred, attributing TCR associations to individual alleles was difficult. HLA typing was unavailable for some donors at each locus, so association tests used only the typed subset. In this cohort, only TCR beta chains were sequenced, and detectable features were limited by the absence of alpha or paired-chain data. About 15 rarely observed V segments, including chromosome 9 orphons, were excluded from the earlier analysis of approximately 500 of the donors because counts were too low. Most TCR sequences were observed very rarely across donors, whereas some public TCRs were present in many individuals. The only immune exposure information available for the cohort was CMV serostatus. A cluster of highly shared sequence variants was judged likely to be a technical artifact of the sequencing pipeline. In vitro tests confirmed that a few of the cytomegalovirus-associated TCR beta chains recognize cytomegalovirus antigens. An earlier analysis of approximately 570 of the donors showed that most TCR beta V segments appeared in productive rearrangements either about 90% or about 30% of the time, which broadly matched IMGT annotations. The study listed 164 TCR beta chains as associated with cytomegalovirus. Compared with the 666-donor mean, donors in an Asian-associated ancestry cluster had fewer N-insertions in productive TCRs, according to a later genetic analysis. Cytomegalovirus status was reported to be diagnosed by the classifier with high specificity and sensitivity in both the original and validation cohorts. A later genetic analysis associated a missense DCLRE1C variant with V-gene and J-gene trimming of TCR beta chains, and an independent cohort replicated the association.

In total, 666 healthy bone marrow donors made up the cohort. All cohort members were sampled while nominally healthy, although unrecorded immune exposures were likely present. The donor tested CMV seronegative, placing the donor among the roughly 340 seronegative members of the cohort. A peripheral blood sample was collected from each donor, and TCR beta sequencing was performed on peripheral blood mononuclear cells. The Qiagen DNeasy Blood Extraction Kit was used to extract genomic DNA from the blood cell samples. Libraries were constructed by the immunoSEQ multiplex PCR assay. For the multiplex PCR, a mixture combining 60 forward primers for TCR Vbeta segments and 13 reverse primers for TCR Jbeta segments was used. The CDR3 region of rearranged TCR beta genes was amplified from genomic DNA by a multiplex PCR assay. The amplified TCR beta libraries were sequenced on the Illumina HiSeq System as 87-base-pair reads. In the original analysis: In a later analysis, around 80 million unique TCR beta chains were counted across the roughly 670 repertoires, and approximately 11 million of these chains were shared by at least two donors. A nearest-neighbor algorithm error-corrected the raw reads and collapsed the reads into unique sequences, merging closely related sequences to remove PCR and sequencing errors. Alignment of CDR3 sequences to IMGT reference sequences was used to assign V, D and J gene segments. For a sequence to be retained, a match of at least six nucleotides was required to both a V gene segment and a J gene segment. A rearrangement counted as productive if the CDR3 had no stop codons and remained in frame with V and J, and every other rearrangement counted as non-productive. Following IMGT convention, CDR3 was defined as the stretch from the second conserved V-encoded cysteine up to the conserved J-encoded phenylalanine. Sequences without an unambiguous match to a single V gene segment were excluded from the earlier analysis of a few hundred of the donors. In an earlier analysis of a few hundred of the donors, V segments were called functional above 56.7% productive rearrangements and were called segregating when the between-donor standard deviation exceeded 5%. To diagnose cytomegalovirus status from the catalog of TCR beta chain sequences, a statistical classification framework was built. V and J gene assignment, in a later analysis, came from comparing TCR nucleotide sequences with IMGT/GENE-DB human TR gene sequences. A later analysis assigned CDR3 sequences and most-parsimonious VDJ recombination scenarios with the TCRdist pipeline. In a later analysis, every TCR beta chain was defined by the combination of its CDR3 amino acid sequence and its V-gene family, and reads without a unique V-gene family were dropped. In a later analysis, 550 to 650 highly shared, low-generation-probability nucleotide sequences were removed to address suspected cross-contamination and a sequencing artifact. For each public chain, a later analysis derived a clonal expansion index from normalized ranks of inferred template counts within each repertoire. A later analysis computed generation probabilities with a VDJ recombination model fitted to out-of-frame rearrangements, and checked the results against IGoR. Hypergeometric tests were used in a later analysis to score TCR-TCR, TCR-HLA and TCR-CMV co-occurrence, with a repertoire-size bias correction applied to the TCR pairs. A later analysis estimated false discovery rates by permuting HLA or CMV assignments 20 times. In a later analysis, co-occurring TCRs were grouped with DBSCAN, and TCRdist sequence similarity was added when clustering was performed within HLA-allele-positive subsets. For co-occurrence clustering, repertoires with fewer than 30,000 or more than 120,000 public chains were excluded, along with 5 or 6 repertoires with anomalous nucleotide sharing. Drawn from immuneACCESS, this table holds only the in-frame rearrangements with V and J called that TCRdb kept. Clones are partly lost; checked studies trace under half to an unresolved V gene and leave the rest unexplained. V, J and clone size are those of that table, while D and trimming were read from the DNA. The sample table records 150,000 or so clones; 80% of these occur just once. The ten biggest clones cover around an eighth of the sample.

Recombination connected TRBV4-1 to TRBJ2-7; a stretch of 7 junction bases matches TRBD1. This clonotype was sampled from a woman aged 40-49 years in good health and CMV-seronegative. Input material: PBMCs. Here is the DNA: TGCGCCAGCAGCCACCCCACCGGGACAGCTACCTACGAGCAGTACTTC. It specifies CASSHPTGTATYEQYF.